Listed below are T cell receptor beta chains from one sample, sequenced in a study of T cell responses to AZD1222 COVID-19 vaccine. Assay used: immunoSEQ multiplex PCR; TCRdb lists only in-frame clones, some missing. The sample lists around 130,000 clones, roughly 88% occurring once. Sequencing used peripheral blood, obtained on day 0 of AZD1222 vaccination. All receptors come from an adult in good health. The CDR3 runs from the conserved cysteine through the conserved F or W. D genes are given only for firm matches. A clone size is listed for some rows: how often the clone was seen (once, few, many), or a class if it is expanded.

CDR3 length: 15
J gene: TRBJ2-7
clone size: .
V gene: TRBV19
D gene: TRBD2
CDR3 protein: CASRHSGRRAYEQYF
CDR3 DNA: TGTGCCAGTAGACATAGCGGGAGGCGGGCCTACGAGCAGTACTTC

CDR3 length: 18
J gene: TRBJ2-1
clone size: .
V gene: TRBV18
D gene: .
CDR3 protein: CASSPPLGASGSYNEQFF
CDR3 DNA: TGTGCCAGCTCACCACCGCTGGGGGCTAGTGGATCCTACAATGAGCAGTTCTTC

CDR3 length: 13
J gene: TRBJ1-2
clone size: .
V gene: TRBV30
D gene: .
CDR3 protein: CAWSVPGWRGYTF
CDR3 DNA: TGTGCCTGGAGTGTACCTGGTTGGAGGGGCTACACCTTC

CDR3 length: 12
J gene: TRBJ2-7
clone size: .
V gene: TRBV6-5
D gene: .
CDR3 protein: CASSRLSYEQYF
CDR3 DNA: TGTGCCAGCAGTAGACTATCCTACGAGCAGTACTTC

CDR3 length: 17
J gene: TRBJ2-6
clone size: .
V gene: TRBV7-8
D gene: .
CDR3 protein: CASSLGLTGSGANVLTF
CDR3 DNA: TGTGCCAGCAGCTTGGGATTGACGGGCTCTGGGGCCAACGTCCTGACTTTC

CDR3 length: 15
J gene: TRBJ2-3
clone size: few
V gene: TRBV6-5
D gene: TRBD1
CDR3 protein: CASRGDRLGTDTQYF
CDR3 DNA: TGTGCCAGCAGGGGGGACAGATTAGGCACAGATACGCAGTATTTT

CDR3 length: 12
J gene: TRBJ1-1
clone size: .
V gene: TRBV19
D gene: .
CDR3 protein: CASNYGGTEAFF
CDR3 DNA: TGTGCCAGTAATTATGGGGGCACTGAAGCTTTCTTT

CDR3 length: 14
J gene: TRBJ2-3
clone size: .
V gene: TRBV6-5
D gene: .
CDR3 protein: CASSTGLSTDTQYF
CDR3 DNA: TGTGCCAGCAGCACGGGACTTAGCACAGATACGCAGTATTTT

CDR3 length: 14
J gene: TRBJ1-1
clone size: .
V gene: TRBV6-5
D gene: .
CDR3 protein: CASSWDGLNTEAFF
CDR3 DNA: TGTGCCAGCAGCTGGGACGGCCTGAACACTGAAGCTTTCTTT

CDR3 length: 13
J gene: TRBJ1-5
clone size: .
V gene: TRBV20-1
D gene: .
CDR3 protein: CSASSQGNQPQHF
CDR3 DNA: TGCAGTGCTAGTAGTCAGGGCAATCAGCCCCAGCATTTT

CDR3 length: 11
J gene: TRBJ1-6
clone size: .
V gene: TRBV7-9
D gene: .
CDR3 protein: CASSDSSPLHF
CDR3 DNA: TGTGCCAGCTCTGACAGCTCACCCCTCCACTTT

CDR3 length: 13
J gene: TRBJ2-2
clone size: .
V gene: TRBV12-3/TRBV12-4
D gene: .
CDR3 protein: CASNQQNTGELFF
CDR3 DNA: TGTGCCAGCAACCAGCAGAACACCGGGGAGCTGTTTTTT

CDR3 length: 18
J gene: TRBJ2-3
clone size: .
V gene: TRBV4-2
D gene: .
CDR3 protein: CASSLYRVTLSSTDTQYF
CDR3 DNA: TGTGCCAGCAGCCTCTATCGGGTGACTTTGTCTAGCACAGATACGCAGTATTTT

CDR3 length: 16
J gene: TRBJ2-7
clone size: .
V gene: TRBV27
D gene: .
CDR3 protein: CASRRGPGPGAYEQYF
CDR3 DNA: TGTGCCAGCCGTCGGGGTCCGGGGCCCGGCGCCTACGAGCAGTACTTC

CDR3 length: 10
J gene: TRBJ2-7
clone size: .
V gene: TRBV30
D gene: .
CDR3 protein: CAWSVHEQYF
CDR3 DNA: TGTGCCTGGAGTGTACACGAGCAGTACTTC

CDR3 length: 14
J gene: TRBJ1-1
clone size: .
V gene: TRBV7-2
D gene: .
CDR3 protein: CASSLRGRGAEAFF
CDR3 DNA: TGTGCCAGCAGCTTGAGGGGGAGGGGCGCTGAAGCTTTCTTT

CDR3 length: 12
J gene: TRBJ2-7
clone size: few
V gene: TRBV19
D gene: TRBD1
CDR3 protein: CASSIRGYEQYF
CDR3 DNA: TGTGCCAGTAGTATCAGGGGGTACGAGCAGTACTTC

CDR3 length: 16
J gene: TRBJ2-1
clone size: .
V gene: TRBV7-9
D gene: TRBD2
CDR3 protein: CASSGTSGSSYNEQFF
CDR3 DNA: TGTGCCAGCAGCGGGACTAGCGGGAGCTCCTACAATGAGCAGTTCTTC